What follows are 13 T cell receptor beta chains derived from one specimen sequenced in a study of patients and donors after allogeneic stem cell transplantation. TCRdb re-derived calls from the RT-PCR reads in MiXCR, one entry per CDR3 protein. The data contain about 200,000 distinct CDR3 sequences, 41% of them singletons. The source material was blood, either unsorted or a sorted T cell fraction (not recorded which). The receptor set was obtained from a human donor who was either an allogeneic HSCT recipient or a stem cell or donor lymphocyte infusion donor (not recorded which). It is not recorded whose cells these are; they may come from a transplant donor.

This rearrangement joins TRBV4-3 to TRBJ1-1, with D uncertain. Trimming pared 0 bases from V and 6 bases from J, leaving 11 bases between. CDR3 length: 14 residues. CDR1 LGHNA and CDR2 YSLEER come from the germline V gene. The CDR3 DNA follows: TGCGCCAGCAGCCAAGATTACGGGCAGCCTGAAGCTTTCTTT. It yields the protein CASSQDYGQPEAFF.

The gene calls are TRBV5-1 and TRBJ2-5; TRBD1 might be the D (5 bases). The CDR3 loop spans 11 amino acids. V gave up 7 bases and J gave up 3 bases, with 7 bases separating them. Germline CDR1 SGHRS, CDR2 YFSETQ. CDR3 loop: CASAREETQYF. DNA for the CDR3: TGCGCCAGCGCCAGGGAAGAGACCCAGTACTTC.

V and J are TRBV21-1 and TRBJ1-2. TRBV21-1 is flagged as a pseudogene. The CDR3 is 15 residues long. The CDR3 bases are TGTGCCAGCAGCAAGGGAAGAGTCCAGAACTATGGCTACACCTTC. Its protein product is CASSKGRVQNYGYTF.

This CDR3 is CASSLVGNSNQPQHF. The CDR3 nucleotides read TGTGCCAGCAGCTTAGTGGGGAATAGCAATCAGCCCCAGCATTTT. The rearrangement links TRBV7-9 to TRBJ1-5; the D is unclear. The V gene's germline CDR1 is SEHNR and CDR2 FQNEAQ (reference sequence). This CDR3 has 15 amino acids. The V end was cut by 1 base, the J end by 0 bases, with 7 bases between. Full variable domain (missing parts from reference TRBV7-9 and TRBJ1-5): DTGVSQNPRHKITKRGQNVTFRCDPISEHNRLYWYRQTLGQGPEFLTYFQNEAQLEKSRLLSDRFSAERPKGSFSTLEIQRTEQGDSAMYLCASSLVGNSNQPQHFGDGTRLSIL.

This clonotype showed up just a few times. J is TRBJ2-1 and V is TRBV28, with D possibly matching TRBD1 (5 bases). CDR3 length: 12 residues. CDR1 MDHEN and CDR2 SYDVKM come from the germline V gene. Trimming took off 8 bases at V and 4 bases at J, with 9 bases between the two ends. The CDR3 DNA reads TGTGCCAGCGGTACAGGTTACAATGAGCAGTTCTTC. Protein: CASGTGYNEQFF.

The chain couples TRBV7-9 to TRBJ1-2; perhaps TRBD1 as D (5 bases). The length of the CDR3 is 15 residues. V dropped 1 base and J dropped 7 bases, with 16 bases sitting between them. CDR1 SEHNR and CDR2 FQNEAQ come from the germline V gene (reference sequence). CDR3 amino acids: CASSLEGALLSGYTF. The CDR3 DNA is TGTGCCAGCAGCTTAGAAGGGGCGCTGTTGTCTGGCTACACCTTC.

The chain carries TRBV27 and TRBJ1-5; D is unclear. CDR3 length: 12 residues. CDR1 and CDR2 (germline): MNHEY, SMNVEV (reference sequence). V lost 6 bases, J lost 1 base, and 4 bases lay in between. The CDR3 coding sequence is TGTGCCAGCAGGGTGAGCAATCAGCCCCAGCATTTT. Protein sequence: CASRVSNQPQHF.

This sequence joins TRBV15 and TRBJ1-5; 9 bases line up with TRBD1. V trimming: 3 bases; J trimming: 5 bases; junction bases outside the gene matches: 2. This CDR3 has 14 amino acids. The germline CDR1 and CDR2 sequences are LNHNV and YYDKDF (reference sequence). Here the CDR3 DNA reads TGTGCCACCAGCAGGACAGGGGGAGATCAGCCCCAGCATTTT. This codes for CATSRTGGDQPQHF. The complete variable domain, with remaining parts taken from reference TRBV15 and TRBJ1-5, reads DAMVIQNPRYQVTQFGKPVTLSCSQTLNHNVMYWYQQKSSQAPKLLFHYYDKDFNNEADTPDNFQSRRPNTSFCFLDIRSPGLGDTAMYLCATSRTGGDQPQHFGDGTRLSIL.

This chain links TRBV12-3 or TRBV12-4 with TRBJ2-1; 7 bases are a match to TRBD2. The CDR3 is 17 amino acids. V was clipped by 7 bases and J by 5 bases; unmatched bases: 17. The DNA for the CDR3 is TGTGCCAGCATGGGGCTAGCGGAACCAGCTTTGGACAATGAGCAGTTCTTC. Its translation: CASMGLAEPALDNEQFF.

The CDR3, as DNA: TGCGCCAGCAGCTTGCCCCACAGGGAGGGAGTGGCGACTGAAGCTTTCTTT. This encodes CASSLPHREGVATEAFF. The rearrangement joins TRBV5-1 to TRBJ1-1, with D perhaps TRBD1 (6 bases). CDR1 SGHRS and CDR2 YFSETQ come from the germline V gene. Between the trimmed V and J ends, which lost 1 base and 5 bases, there was a span of 21 bases. This CDR3 contains 17 residues.

DNA for the CDR3: TGTGCCAGCAGCCCCCTAGAGTTAGAGCGGTCCTACAATGAGCAGTTCTTC. Protein sequence: CASSPLELERSYNEQFF. The chain uses TRBV7-6 and TRBJ2-1; D is possibly TRBD2 (5 bases). Between the trimmed V and J ends, which lost 5 bases and 1 base, there was a span of 18 bases. The CDR3 is 17 residues long. The germline CDR1 and CDR2 sequences are SGHVS and FNYEAQ.

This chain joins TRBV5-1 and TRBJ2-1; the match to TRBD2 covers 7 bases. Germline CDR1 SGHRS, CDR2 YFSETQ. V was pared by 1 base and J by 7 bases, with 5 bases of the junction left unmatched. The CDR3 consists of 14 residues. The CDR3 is CASSLPPSGNEQFF. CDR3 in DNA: TGCGCCAGCAGCTTGCCTCCTAGCGGAAATGAGCAGTTCTTC.

CDR3 amino acids: CASSFWTGELFF. The CDR3 DNA follows: TGTGCCAGCAGTTTCTGGACGGGGGAGCTGTTTTTT. The chain combines TRBV28 with TRBJ2-2; no clear D gene. V was clipped by 3 bases and J by 8 bases, with 7 bases between them. The CDR3 loop spans 12 amino acids. The germline gives CDR1 MDHEN, CDR2 SYDVKM.